This T cell receptor (beta chain) was recorded in a study of T cells in tuberculosis. For the study at large: A South African cohort included IGRA-negative adolescents, latently infected IGRA-positive adolescents and adults with active tuberculosis. Within 7 days of starting treatment, or before, PBMC were stored.

Time point of the sample: new active TB diagnosis, blood taken before or within 7 days of starting treatment. Each clinical donor contributed on average approximately 99,000 T cells from unsorted cryopreserved PBMC. TCRdb's copy holds only in-frame clones and misses some; the assay was immunoSEQ multiplex PCR. Here the sample spans about 33,000 clones, 70% to 90% being singletons. The CDR3 sequence is 13 residues long. Looked up from germline, CDR1 is MNHNS and CDR2 is SASEGT. V lost 8 bases to trimming and J lost 1 base, with 11 bases between them. The sample here was PBMCs, taken at tuberculosis diagnosis. This receptor was identified in an adult with tuberculosis. The chain couples TRBV6-1 to TRBJ1-1, with D possibly TRBD1 on 5 matching bases. CDR3 sequence reads: CASVDRSNTEAFF. In DNA, the CDR3 is TGTGCCAGCGTCGACAGATCGAACACTGAAGCTTTCTTT.